These 14 T cell receptor beta chains were sequenced from one sample in a study of blood T cell repertoires in COVID-19. Produced via immunoSEQ multiplex PCR; TCRdb's table is partial and in-frame only. The sample has about 53,000 clones, around four fifths seen once; the top ten hold more than 13%. Sequencing input: peripheral blood. The origin of the receptors is a human donor in a cohort sampled during active COVID-19.

The rearrangement joins TRBV7-8 to TRBJ2-5; tentative D call: TRBD2 (5 bases). Trimming pared 5 bases from V and 5 bases from J, leaving 21 bases between. Per the germline V gene, CDR1 is SGHVS and CDR2 is FQNEAQ. The CDR3 has 16 amino acids. This CDR3 is CASSPAFTRAGETQYF. The CDR3 region has the DNA TGTGCCAGCAGCCCAGCCTTTACACGGGCGGGTGAGACCCAGTACTTC. Full variable domain (rest looked up from reference TRBV7-8 and TRBJ2-5): GAGVSQSPRYKVAKRGQDVALRCDPISGHVSLFWYQQALGQGPEFLTYFQNEAQLDKSGLPSDRFFAERPEGSVSTLKIQRTQQEDSAVYLCASSPAFTRAGETQYFGPGTRLLVL.

This rearrangement joins TRBV10-3 to TRBJ2-6; D is undetermined. CDR1 ENHRY and CDR2 SYGVKD come from the germline V gene. Between the trimmed V and J ends, which lost 3 bases and 3 bases, there was a span of 6 bases. There are 14 residues in the CDR3. In nucleotides, the CDR3 is TGTGCCATCAGTGACGAGTATGGGGCCAACGTCCTGACTTTC. Translation: CAISDEYGANVLTF.

This clone was recorded only once. The J gene is TRBJ2-7, the V gene TRBV2; D gene unclear. Germline lookup yields CDR1 SNHLY and CDR2 FYNNEI. CDR3 length equals 14 residues. The V gene lost 2 bases and the J gene lost 3 bases, with 11 bases spanning the gap. CDR3 nucleotide sequence: TGTGCCAGCAGTGAACGATCCACAATCTACGAGCAGTACTTC. This encodes CASSERSTIYEQYF. The entire variable domain, with the rest obtained from reference TRBV2 and TRBJ2-7, is as follows: EPEVTQTPSHQVTQMGQEVILRCVPISNHLYFYWYRQILGQKVEFLVSFYNNEISEKSEIFDDQFSVERPDGSNFTLKIRSTKLEDSAMYFCASSERSTIYEQYFGPGTRLTVT.

The rearrangement uses TRBV18 and TRBJ2-7; 9 bases are shared with TRBD1. This CDR3 has 14 amino acids. Trimming removed 3 bases from V and 3 bases from J; junction bases left unmatched: 3. The germline CDR1 and CDR2 sequences are KGHSH and LQKENI. As DNA, the CDR3 is TGTGCCAGCTCACCCCCGGGACAGGGCTACGAGCAGTACTTC. Its translation: CASSPPGQGYEQYF. Supplemented by reference TRBV18 and TRBJ2-7, the full variable domain reads NAGVMQNPRHLVRRRGQEARLRCSPMKGHSHVYWYRQLPEEGLKFMVYLQKENIIDESGMPKERFSAEFPKEGPSILRIQQVVRGDSAAYFCASSPPGQGYEQYFGPGTRLTVT.

V usage is TRBV2 and J usage is TRBJ2-1; 11 nucleotides line up with TRBD2. Germline V gene lookup returns CDR1 SNHLY and CDR2 FYNNEI. CDR3 size: 16 residues. Losses at the gene ends were 2 bases for V and 7 bases for J; bases not matched to a gene: 7. The CDR3 is CASSESVAGGQNEQFF. CDR3 sequence (DNA): TGTGCCAGCAGTGAATCGGTAGCGGGGGGGCAAAATGAGCAGTTCTTC.

V usage is TRBV6-6 and J usage is TRBJ1-5, with D unclear. CDR3 length: 14 residues. V lost 4 bases and J 1 base, leaving 8 bases between the germline ends. Germline CDR1 MNHNY, CDR2 SVGAGI (reference sequence). The CDR3 protein is CASSSGWSNQPQHF. The CDR3 DNA reads as TGTGCCAGCAGTTCGGGGTGGAGCAATCAGCCCCAGCATTTT.

A few counts support this clone. The V gene is TRBV10-3, the J gene TRBJ1-1; TRBD1 aligns across 7 bases. CDR1 is ENHRY, CDR2 SYGVKD, per germline. This CDR3 has 15 amino acids. The ends lost 3 bases at V and 8 bases at J; junction bases unmatched: 12. CDR3 DNA: TGTGCCATCAGTGACCGGGACAGAGCCGGCCCGGAAGCTTTCTTT. It yields the protein CAISDRDRAGPEAFF.

This chain links TRBV29-1 with TRBJ2-2; no firm D call. V was pared by 1 base and J by 6 bases, with 6 bases between. The CDR3 sequence is 12 residues long. Per the germline V gene, CDR1 is SQVTM and CDR2 is ANQGSEA. The CDR3 is CSVEGLSGELFF. DNA for the CDR3: TGCAGCGTTGAAGGTCTGTCCGGGGAGCTGTTTTTT.

The rearrangement uses TRBV18 and TRBJ1-6; 10 nucleotides align to TRBD1. After removal of 1 base from V and 7 bases from J, the junction contained 10 bases not matched to a gene. The CDR3 contains 18 residues. Germline values: CDR1 KGHSH, CDR2 LQKENI. The CDR3 DNA reads as TGTGCCAGCTCACCACGGGCCGCCTCGGGACAGGGGAATTCACCCCTCCACTTT. Translated, it gives CASSPRAASGQGNSPLHF. The complete variable domain, with remaining parts taken from reference TRBV18 and TRBJ1-6, reads NAGVMQNPRHLVRRRGQEARLRCSPMKGHSHVYWYRQLPEEGLKFMVYLQKENIIDESGMPKERFSAEFPKEGPSILRIQQVVRGDSAAYFCASSPRAASGQGNSPLHFGNGTRLTVT.

The chain uses TRBV5-1 and TRBJ2-7; 7 nucleotides line up with TRBD1. The junction had 6 bases not matched to a gene; V was cut back by 4 bases and J by 2 bases. The CDR3 has 14 residues. Germline CDR1 is SGHRS and CDR2 is YFSETQ. CDR3 protein: CASSTGTEPYEQYF. CDR3 bases: TGCGCCAGCAGCACTGGGACAGAACCCTACGAGCAGTACTTC.

The CDR3 DNA is TGTGCCAGCAGCTTAGAGGGGCATGGCTACACCTTC. This sequence encodes CASSLEGHGYTF. This chain joins TRBV7-2 and TRBJ1-2; a weak D match, TRBD1 (5 bases). Germline assignment: CDR1 SGHTA and CDR2 FQGNSA. The V gene lost 1 base and the J gene lost 6 bases, with 6 bases spanning the gap. CDR3 length: 12 residues. The variable domain in full, completed from reference TRBV7-2 and TRBJ1-2, reads GAGVSQSPSNKVTEKGKDVELRCDPISGHTALYWYRQSLGQGLEFLIYFQGNSAPDKSGLPSDRFSAERTGGSVSTLTIQRTQQEDSAVYLCASSLEGHGYTFGSGTRLTVV.

The chain recombines TRBV11-3 with TRBJ1-1; the D is unclear. This CDR3 spans 13 amino acids. V lost 5 bases and J 5 bases, leaving 12 bases between the germline ends. The germline V gene has CDR1 SGHNT and CDR2 YENEEA. The CDR3 sequence: CASSQQRRTEAFF. The DNA of the CDR3 is TGTGCCAGCAGCCAGCAGCGTAGGACTGAAGCTTTCTTT. Supplemented by reference TRBV11-3 and TRBJ1-1, the full variable domain reads EAGVVQSPRYKIIEKKQPVAFWCNPISGHNTLYWYLQNLGQGPELLIRYENEEAVDDSQLPKDRFSAERLKGVDSTLKIQPAELGDSAVYLCASSQQRRTEAFFGQGTRLTVV.

V gene TRBV10-2 combines with J gene TRBJ1-1; D ambiguous. The ends were cut back, 8 bases at V and 8 bases at J, with 12 bases in the middle. CDR3 length: 11 amino acids. The germline CDR1 and CDR2 sequences are WSHSY and SAAADI. The CDR3 DNA reads as TGCGCCAGCTCCGTCGGGAGCGAAGCTTTCTTT. As protein: CASSVGSEAFF.

The rearrangement joins TRBV12-3 or TRBV12-4 to TRBJ1-2, with 7 bases that match TRBD1. With 5 bases clipped from V and 6 bases from J, the junction kept 6 bases outside the gene matches. The CDR3 totals 13 residues. CDR3 protein: CASSIGTVNGYTF. CDR3 coding DNA: TGTGCCAGCAGTATCGGGACAGTAAATGGCTACACCTTC.